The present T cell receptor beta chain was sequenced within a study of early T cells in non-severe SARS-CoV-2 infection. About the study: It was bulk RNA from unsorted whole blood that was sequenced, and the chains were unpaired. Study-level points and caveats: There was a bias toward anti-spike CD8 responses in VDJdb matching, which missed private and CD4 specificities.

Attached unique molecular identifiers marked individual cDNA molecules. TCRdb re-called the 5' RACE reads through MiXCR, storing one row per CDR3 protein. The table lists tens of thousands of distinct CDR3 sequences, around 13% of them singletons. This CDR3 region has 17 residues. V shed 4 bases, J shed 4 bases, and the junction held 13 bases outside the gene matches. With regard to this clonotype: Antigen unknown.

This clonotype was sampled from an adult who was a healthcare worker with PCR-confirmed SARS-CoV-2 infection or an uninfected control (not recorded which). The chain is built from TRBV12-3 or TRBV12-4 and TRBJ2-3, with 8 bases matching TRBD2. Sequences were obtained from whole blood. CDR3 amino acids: CASSWTRLAIGSDTQYF. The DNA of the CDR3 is TGTGCCAGCAGTTGGACCCGACTAGCGATTGGGTCAGATACGCAGTATTTT.